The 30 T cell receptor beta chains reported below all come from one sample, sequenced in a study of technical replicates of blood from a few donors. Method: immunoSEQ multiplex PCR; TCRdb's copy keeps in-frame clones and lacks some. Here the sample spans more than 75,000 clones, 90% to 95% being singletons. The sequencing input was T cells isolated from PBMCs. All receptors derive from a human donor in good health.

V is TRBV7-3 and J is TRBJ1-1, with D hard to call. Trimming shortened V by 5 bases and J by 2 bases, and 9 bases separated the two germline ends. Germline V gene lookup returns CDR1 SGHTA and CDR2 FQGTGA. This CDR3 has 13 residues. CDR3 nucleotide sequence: TGTGCCAGCAGCCCGGGTCGTAACACTGAAGCTTTCTTT. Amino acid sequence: CASSPGRNTEAFF.

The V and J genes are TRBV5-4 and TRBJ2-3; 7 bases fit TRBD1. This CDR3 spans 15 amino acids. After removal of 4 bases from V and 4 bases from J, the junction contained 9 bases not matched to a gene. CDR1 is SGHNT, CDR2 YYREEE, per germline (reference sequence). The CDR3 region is CASSPPKQGPDTQYF. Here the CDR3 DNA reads TGTGCCAGCAGCCCACCCAAACAGGGGCCAGATACGCAGTATTTT.

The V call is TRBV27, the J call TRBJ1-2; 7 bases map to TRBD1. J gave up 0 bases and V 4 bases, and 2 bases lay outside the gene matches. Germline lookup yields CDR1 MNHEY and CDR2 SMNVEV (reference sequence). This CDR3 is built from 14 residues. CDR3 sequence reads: CASSYQGANYGYTF. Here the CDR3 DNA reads TGTGCCAGCAGTTACCAGGGGGCTAACTATGGCTACACCTTC.

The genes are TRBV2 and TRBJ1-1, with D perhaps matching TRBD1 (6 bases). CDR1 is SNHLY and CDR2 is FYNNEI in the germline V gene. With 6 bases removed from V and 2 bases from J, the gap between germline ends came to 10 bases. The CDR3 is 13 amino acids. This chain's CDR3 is CASSGQLNTEAFF. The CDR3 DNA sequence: TGTGCCAGCAGCGGACAGCTAAACACTGAAGCTTTCTTT.

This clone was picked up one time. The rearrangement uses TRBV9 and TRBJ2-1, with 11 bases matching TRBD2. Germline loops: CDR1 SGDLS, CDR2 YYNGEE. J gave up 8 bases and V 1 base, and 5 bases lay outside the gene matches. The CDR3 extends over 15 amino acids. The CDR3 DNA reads TGTGCCAGCAGCGTAATAGCGGGAGGGACCGATGAGCAGTTCTTC. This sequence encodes CASSVIAGGTDEQFF.

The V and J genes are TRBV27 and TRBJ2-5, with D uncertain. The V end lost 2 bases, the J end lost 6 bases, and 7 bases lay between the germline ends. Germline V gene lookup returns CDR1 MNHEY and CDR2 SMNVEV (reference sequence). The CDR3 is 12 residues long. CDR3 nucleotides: TGTGCCAGCAGTTTACCAGATCAGACCCAGTACTTC. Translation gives CASSLPDQTQYF.

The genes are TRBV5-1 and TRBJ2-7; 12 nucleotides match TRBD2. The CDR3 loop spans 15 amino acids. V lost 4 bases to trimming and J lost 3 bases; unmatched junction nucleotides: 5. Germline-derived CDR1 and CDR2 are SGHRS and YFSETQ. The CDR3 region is CASSQTSGSSYEQYF. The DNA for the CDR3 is TGCGCCAGCAGCCAGACTAGCGGGAGTAGCTACGAGCAGTACTTC.

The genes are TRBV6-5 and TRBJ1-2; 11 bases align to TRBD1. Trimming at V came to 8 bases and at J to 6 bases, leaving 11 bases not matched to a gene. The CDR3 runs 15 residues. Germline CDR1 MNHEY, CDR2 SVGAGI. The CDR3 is CASAPRTGGFNGYTF. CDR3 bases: TGTGCCAGCGCCCCTCGGACAGGGGGCTTCAATGGCTACACCTTC.

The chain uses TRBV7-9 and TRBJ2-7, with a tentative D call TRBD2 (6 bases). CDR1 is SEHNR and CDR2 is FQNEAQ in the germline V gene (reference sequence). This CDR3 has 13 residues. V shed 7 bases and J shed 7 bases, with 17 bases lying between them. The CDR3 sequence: CASIQSGTQEQYF. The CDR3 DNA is TGTGCCAGCATCCAATCTGGGACTCAGGAGCAGTACTTC.

The DNA for the CDR3 is TGTGCCAGTAGTATAGATCCAAACAGGGGGCATCAGCCCCAGCATTTT. Protein sequence: CASSIDPNRGHQPQHF. The chain joins TRBV19 to TRBJ1-5; 9 bases match TRBD1. The CDR3 extends over 16 amino acids. V gave up 0 bases and J gave up 5 bases; unmatched junction bases: 5. Germline V CDR1 and CDR2: LNHDA, SQIVND (reference sequence). The complete variable domain, with remaining parts taken from reference TRBV19 and TRBJ1-5, reads DGGITQSPKYLFRKEGQNVTLSCEQNLNHDAMYWYRQDPGQGLRLIYYSQIVNDFQKGDIAEGYSVSREKKESFPLTVTSAQKNPTAFYLCASSIDPNRGHQPQHFGDGTRLSIL.

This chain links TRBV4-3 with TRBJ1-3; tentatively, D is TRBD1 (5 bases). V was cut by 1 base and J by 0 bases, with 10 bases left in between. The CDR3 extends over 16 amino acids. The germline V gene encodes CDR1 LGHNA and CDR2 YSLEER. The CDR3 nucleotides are TGCGCCAGCAGCCAAGGACCAGGGATCTCTGGAAACACCATATATTTT. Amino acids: CASSQGPGISGNTIYF.

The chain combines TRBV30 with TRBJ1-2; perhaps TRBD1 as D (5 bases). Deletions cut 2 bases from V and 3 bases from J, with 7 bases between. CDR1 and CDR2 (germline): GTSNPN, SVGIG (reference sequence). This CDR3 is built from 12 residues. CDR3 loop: CAWSSRDYGYTF. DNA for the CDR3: TGTGCCTGGAGTTCCAGGGACTATGGCTACACCTTC.

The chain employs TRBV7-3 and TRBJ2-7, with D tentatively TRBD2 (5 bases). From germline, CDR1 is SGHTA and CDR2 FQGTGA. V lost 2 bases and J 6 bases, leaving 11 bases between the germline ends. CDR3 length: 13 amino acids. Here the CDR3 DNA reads TGTGCCAGCAGCTTAGCATCGGGGATCGAGCAGTACTTC. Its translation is CASSLASGIEQYF.

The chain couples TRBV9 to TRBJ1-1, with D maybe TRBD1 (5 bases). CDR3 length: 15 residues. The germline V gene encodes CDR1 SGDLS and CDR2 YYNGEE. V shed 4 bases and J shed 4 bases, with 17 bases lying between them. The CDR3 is CASSLVGGSATEAFF. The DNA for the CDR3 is TGTGCCAGCAGCCTAGTGGGGGGTAGCGCCACTGAAGCTTTCTTT.

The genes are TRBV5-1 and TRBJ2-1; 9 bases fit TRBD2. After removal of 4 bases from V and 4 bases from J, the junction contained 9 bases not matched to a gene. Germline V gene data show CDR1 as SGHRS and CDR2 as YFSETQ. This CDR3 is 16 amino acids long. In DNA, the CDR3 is TGCGCCAGCAGCCGCCGACTAGCGGAAACGTACAATGAGCAGTTCTTC. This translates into CASSRRLAETYNEQFF.

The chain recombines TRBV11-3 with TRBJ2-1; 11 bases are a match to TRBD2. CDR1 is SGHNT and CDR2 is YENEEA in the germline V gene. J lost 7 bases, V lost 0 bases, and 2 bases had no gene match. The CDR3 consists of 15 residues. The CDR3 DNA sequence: TGTGCCAGCAGCTTAGATAGGACTAGCGGGAATGAGCAGTTCTTC. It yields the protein CASSLDRTSGNEQFF.

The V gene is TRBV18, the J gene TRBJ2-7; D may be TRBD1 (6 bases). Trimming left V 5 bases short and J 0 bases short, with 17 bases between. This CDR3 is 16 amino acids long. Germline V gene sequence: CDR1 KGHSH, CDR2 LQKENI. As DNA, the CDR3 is TGTGCCAGCTCATCCCCCCGGACAGAGAGCTCCTACGAGCAGTACTTC. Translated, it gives CASSSPRTESSYEQYF.

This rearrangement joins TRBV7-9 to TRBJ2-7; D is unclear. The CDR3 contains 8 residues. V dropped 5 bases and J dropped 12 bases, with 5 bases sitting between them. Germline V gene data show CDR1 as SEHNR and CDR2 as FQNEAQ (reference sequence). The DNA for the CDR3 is TGTGCCAGCAGCCCCATGTACTTC. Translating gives CASSPMYF.

CDR3 protein: CASSLVGGTGSNTEAFF. CDR3 in DNA: TGTGCCAGCAGCTTAGTTGGTGGGACAGGGAGTAACACTGAAGCTTTCTTT. This sequence joins TRBV7-6 and TRBJ1-1; 9 bases map to TRBD1. There are 17 residues in the CDR3. Germline V gives CDR1 SGHVS, CDR2 FNYEAQ. V lost 1 base and J lost 2; bases outside the gene matches: 8.

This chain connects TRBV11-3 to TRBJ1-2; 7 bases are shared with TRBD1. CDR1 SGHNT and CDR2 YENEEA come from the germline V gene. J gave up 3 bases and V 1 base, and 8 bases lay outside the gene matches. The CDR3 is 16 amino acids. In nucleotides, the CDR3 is TGTGCCAGCAGCTTAGGGTCAGGGGACAGAGACTATGGCTACACCTTC. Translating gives CASSLGSGDRDYGYTF.

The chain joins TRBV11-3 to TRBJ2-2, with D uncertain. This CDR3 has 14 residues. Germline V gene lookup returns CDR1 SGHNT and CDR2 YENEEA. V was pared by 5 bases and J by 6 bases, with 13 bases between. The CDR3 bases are TGTGCCAGCAGCGTGTCAACCCACTCCGGGGAGCTGTTTTTT. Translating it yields CASSVSTHSGELFF.

The CDR3: CASSDLGGKTGGRKTQYF. The DNA of the CDR3 is TGTGCCAGCAGTGACCTAGGGGGAAAGACAGGCGGAAGGAAGACCCAGTACTTC. The chain joins TRBV6-1 to TRBJ2-5; TRBD1 is a possible D gene (6 bases). The CDR3 contains 18 residues. Trimming cost V 3 bases and J 6 bases, with 26 bases left between them. Germline V lookup: CDR1 MNHNS, CDR2 SASEGT.

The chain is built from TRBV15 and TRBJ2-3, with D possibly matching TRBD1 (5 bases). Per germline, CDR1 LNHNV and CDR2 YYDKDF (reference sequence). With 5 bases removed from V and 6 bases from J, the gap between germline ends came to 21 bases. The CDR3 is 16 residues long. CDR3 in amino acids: CATSPEPGWRFDTQYF. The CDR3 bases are TGTGCCACCAGCCCCGAACCAGGGTGGCGGTTCGATACGCAGTATTTT. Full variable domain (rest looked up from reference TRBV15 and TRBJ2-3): DAMVIQNPRYQVTQFGKPVTLSCSQTLNHNVMYWYQQKSSQAPKLLFHYYDKDFNNEADTPDNFQSRRPNTSFCFLDIRSPGLGDTAMYLCATSPEPGWRFDTQYFGPGTRLTVL.

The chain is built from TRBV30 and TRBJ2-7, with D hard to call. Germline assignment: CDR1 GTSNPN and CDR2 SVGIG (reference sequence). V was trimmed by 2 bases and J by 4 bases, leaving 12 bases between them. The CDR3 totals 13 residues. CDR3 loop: CAWSLPPVYEQYF. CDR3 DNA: TGTGCCTGGAGTCTCCCCCCCGTGTACGAGCAGTACTTC.

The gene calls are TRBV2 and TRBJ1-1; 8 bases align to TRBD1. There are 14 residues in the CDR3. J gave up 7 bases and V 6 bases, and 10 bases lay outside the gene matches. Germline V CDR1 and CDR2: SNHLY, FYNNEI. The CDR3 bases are TGTGCCAGCAGCGCGACAGGGGATAGTGATGAAGCTTTCTTT. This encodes CASSATGDSDEAFF.

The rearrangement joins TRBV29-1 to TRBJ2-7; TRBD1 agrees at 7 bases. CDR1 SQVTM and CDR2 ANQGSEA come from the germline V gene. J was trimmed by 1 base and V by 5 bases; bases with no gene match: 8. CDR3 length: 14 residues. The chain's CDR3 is CSVTPGQASYEQYF. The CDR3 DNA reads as TGCAGCGTTACCCCCGGACAGGCGTCCTACGAGCAGTACTTC.

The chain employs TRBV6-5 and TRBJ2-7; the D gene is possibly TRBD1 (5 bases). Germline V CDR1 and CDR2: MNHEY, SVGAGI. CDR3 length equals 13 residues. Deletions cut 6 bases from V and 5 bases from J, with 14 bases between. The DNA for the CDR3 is TGTGCCAGCAGAAGGGGCAGGGCCCACGAGCAGTACTTC. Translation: CASRRGRAHEQYF.

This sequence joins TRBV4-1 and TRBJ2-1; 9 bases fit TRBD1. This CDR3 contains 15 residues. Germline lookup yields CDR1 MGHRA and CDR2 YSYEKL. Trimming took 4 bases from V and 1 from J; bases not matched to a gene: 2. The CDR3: CASSPDRGSYNEQFF. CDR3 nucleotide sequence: TGCGCCAGCAGCCCGGACAGGGGATCCTACAATGAGCAGTTCTTC.

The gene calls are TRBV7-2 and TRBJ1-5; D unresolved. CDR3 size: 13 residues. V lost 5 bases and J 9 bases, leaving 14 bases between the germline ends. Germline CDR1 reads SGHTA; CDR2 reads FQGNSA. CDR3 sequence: CASSTTLQMPQHF. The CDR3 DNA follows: TGTGCCAGCAGCACCACCCTACAGATGCCCCAGCATTTT.

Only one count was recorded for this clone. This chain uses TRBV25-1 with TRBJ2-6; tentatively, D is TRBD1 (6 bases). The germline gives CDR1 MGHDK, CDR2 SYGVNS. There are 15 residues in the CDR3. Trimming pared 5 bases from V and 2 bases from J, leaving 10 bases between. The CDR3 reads CASSLQGTGANVLTF. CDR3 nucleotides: TGTGCCAGCAGTCTACAGGGAACTGGGGCCAACGTCCTGACTTTC.